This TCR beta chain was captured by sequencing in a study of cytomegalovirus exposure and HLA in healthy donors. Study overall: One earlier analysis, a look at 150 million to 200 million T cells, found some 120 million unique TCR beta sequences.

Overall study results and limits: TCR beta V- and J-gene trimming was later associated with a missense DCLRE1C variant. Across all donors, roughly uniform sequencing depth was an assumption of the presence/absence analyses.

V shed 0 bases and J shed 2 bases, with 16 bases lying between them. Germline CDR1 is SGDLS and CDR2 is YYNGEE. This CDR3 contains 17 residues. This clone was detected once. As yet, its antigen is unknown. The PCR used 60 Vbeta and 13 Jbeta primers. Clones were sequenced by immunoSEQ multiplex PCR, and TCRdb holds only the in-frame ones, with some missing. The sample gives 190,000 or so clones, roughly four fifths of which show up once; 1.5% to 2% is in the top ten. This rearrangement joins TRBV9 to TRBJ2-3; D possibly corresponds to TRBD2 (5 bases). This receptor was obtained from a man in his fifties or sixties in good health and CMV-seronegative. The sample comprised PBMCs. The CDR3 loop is CASSVAGRRQNTDTQYF. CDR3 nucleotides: TGTGCCAGCAGCGTAGCTGGGAGAAGGCAAAACACAGATACGCAGTATTTT.